Listed below are T cell receptor beta chains from one sample, sequenced in a study of technical replicates of blood from several donors. Using immunoSEQ multiplex PCR, the repertoire was profiled, and TCRdb retains in-frame clones only, with some absent. The table includes about 75,000 clones, about nine tenths detected once. Sequenced input: T cells isolated from PBMCs. The receptor source for this set is a human donor in good health. Some clones in this sample may be carry-over from other donors' samples. The CDR3 runs from the conserved cysteine through the conserved F or W. Each record gives: V gene, clone size, J gene, D gene, CDR3 protein, CDR3 DNA. D genes are given only for firm matches. Clone size is shown for a subset of rows, as once, few, many or a class of expanded clone.

>TRBV5-1|-|TRBJ2-7|-
CASSGLLIGEQYF
TGCGCCAGCAGCGGACTATTAATCGGCGAGCAGTACTTC
>TRBV11-3|once|TRBJ2-5|-
CASSSVGGLFQETQYF
TGTGCCAGCAGCTCAGTTGGTGGACTGTTCCAAGAGACCCAGTACTTC
>TRBV27|-|TRBJ2-2|TRBD2
CASSFSTGGTGELFF
TGTGCCAGCAGTTTTAGTACCGGGGGGACCGGGGAGCTGTTTTTT
>TRBV19|-|TRBJ1-1|-
CASSIGRGTEAFF
TGTGCCAGTAGTATAGGAAGGGGAACTGAAGCTTTCTTT
>TRBV27|-|TRBJ1-4|-
CASRYRTQANEKLFF
TGTGCCAGCAGATACCGGACACAAGCTAATGAAAAACTGTTTTTT
>TRBV7-8|-|TRBJ1-5|TRBD1
CASSPRKTGAGNQPQHF
TGTGCCAGCAGCCCGAGAAAGACAGGGGCGGGTAATCAGCCCCAGCATTTT
>TRBV29-1|-|TRBJ2-3|-
CSARGVFDTQYF
TGCAGTGCCCGGGGAGTTTTTGATACGCAGTATTTT
>TRBV5-4|-|TRBJ2-3|-
CASSYETVFTDTQYF
TGTGCCAGCAGCTATGAAACAGTATTTACAGATACGCAGTATTTT
>TRBV10-2|-|TRBJ2-1|-
CASTRQAPPWEQFF
TGCGCCAGCACTAGACAGGCACCCCCTTGGGAGCAGTTCTTC
>TRBV7-9|-|TRBJ1-5|-
CASSPQGNQPQHF
TGTGCCAGCAGCCCGCAGGGTAATCAGCCCCAGCATTTT
>TRBV6-5|-|TRBJ1-5|-
CASRLQGYSNQPQHF
TGTGCCAGCAGACTACAGGGTTATAGCAATCAGCCCCAGCATTTT
>TRBV5-4|-|TRBJ2-7|-
CASRNPGSGEQYF
TGTGCCAGCAGAAATCCAGGGTCTGGGGAGCAGTACTTC
>TRBV6-5|-|TRBJ2-2|-
CASKEQRGGELFF
TGTGCCAGCAAGGAGCAGCGCGGCGGGGAGCTGTTTTTT
>TRBV28|-|TRBJ2-6|-
CASSLDSLGANVLTF
TGTGCCAGCAGCCTCGACTCTCTCGGGGCCAACGTCCTGACTTTC
>TRBV18|-|TRBJ2-1|TRBD2
CASSFGGVYNEQFF
TGTGCCAGCTCGTTCGGGGGGGTTTACAATGAGCAGTTCTTC
>TRBV29-1|-|TRBJ2-5|TRBD1
CSADRDSQETQYF
TGCAGCGCCGACCGGGACAGCCAAGAGACCCAGTACTTC
>TRBV19|-|TRBJ1-2|-
CASSYRSGYTF
TGTGCCAGTAGTTACAGGTCGGGCTACACCTTC
>TRBV7-2|-|TRBJ2-2|-
CASSLGSSGELFF
TGTGCCAGCAGCTTAGGGTCCAGTGGTGAGCTGTTTTTT
>TRBV7-6|-|TRBJ2-5|-
CASSFQSGQETQYF
TGTGCCAGCAGCTTCCAATCGGGGCAAGAGACCCAGTACTTC
>TRBV6-5|-|TRBJ2-6|-
CASSPGSGANVLTF
TGTGCCAGCAGCCCAGGGTCTGGGGCCAACGTCCTGACTTTC
>TRBV5-6|-|TRBJ2-2|TRBD2
CASSLPGLAPNTGELFF
TGTGCCAGCAGCTTGCCGGGACTAGCGCCGAACACCGGGGAGCTGTTTTTT
>TRBV30|once|TRBJ1-2|-
CAFVLKRGGGYTF
TGTGCCTTTGTACTAAAAAGGGGAGGAGGCTACACCTTC
>TRBV5-7|-|TRBJ2-3|TRBD2
CASSSRAPTSGSTDTQYF
TGTGCCAGCAGCTCTAGAGCACCCACTAGCGGGAGTACAGATACGCAGTATTTT
>TRBV19|few|TRBJ1-3|TRBD1
CASRGTGGNTIYF
TGTGCCAGTAGGGGGACAGGTGGAAACACCATATATTTT
>TRBV9|-|TRBJ1-2|TRBD1
CASSVGTGGMYGYTF
TGTGCCAGCAGCGTGGGGACAGGGGGCATGTATGGCTACACCTTC
>TRBV29-1|-|TRBJ2-1|-
CSAKTQGNEQFF
TGCAGCGCCAAAACACAGGGAAATGAGCAGTTCTTC
>TRBV6-1|once|TRBJ2-2|TRBD2
CATSAGDYTGELFF
TGTGCCACCAGCGCGGGGGATTACACCGGGGAGCTGTTTTTT
>TRBV9|-|TRBJ2-5|-
CASSERQLQETQYF
TGTGCCAGCAGCGAACGACAGCTACAAGAGACCCAGTACTTC
>TRBV6-5|-|TRBJ2-7|-
CASSALQGAYEQYF
TGTGCCAGCAGTGCACTACAAGGAGCCTACGAGCAGTACTTC
>TRBV28|-|TRBJ2-7|-
CASTSPSGEYEQYF
TGTGCCAGCACTAGCCCTTCTGGGGAGTACGAGCAGTACTTC
>TRBV7-6|-|TRBJ1-2|TRBD1
CASSTGQGVRSNYGYTF
TGTGCCAGCAGCACCGGACAGGGGGTAAGATCTAACTATGGCTACACCTTC
>TRBV7-9|-|TRBJ2-3|-
CASSLGLTDTQYF
TGTGCCAGCAGCTTAGGGCTCACAGATACGCAGTATTTT
>TRBV6-6|-|TRBJ2-1|TRBD1
CASSLTGGALYNEQFF
TGTGCCAGCAGCCTGACAGGGGGCGCGCTCTACAATGAGCAGTTCTTC
>TRBV29-1|-|TRBJ1-4|TRBD1
CSAKTWTGDEKLFF
TGCAGCGCGAAGACCTGGACAGGGGATGAAAAACTGTTTTTT
>TRBV5-6|-|TRBJ2-4|-
CASSENAVLAKNIQYF
TGTGCCAGCAGCGAAAACGCTGTACTAGCCAAAAACATTCAGTACTTC
>TRBV7-9|-|TRBJ1-4|-
CASSQTGTHPTNEKLFF
TGTGCCAGCAGCCAAACAGGGACCCATCCAACTAATGAAAAACTGTTTTTT
>TRBV18|-|TRBJ1-1|-
CASSPLDSGGTEAFF
TGTGCCAGCTCACCATTAGATTCGGGGGGTACTGAAGCTTTCTTT
>TRBV10-3|-|TRBJ2-5|TRBD1
CAISEQGQETQYF
TGTGCCATCAGTGAACAGGGGCAAGAGACCCAGTACTTC
>TRBV6-5|-|TRBJ2-7|TRBD2
CASRGGRWGNEQYF
TGTGCCTCACGGGGGGGGCGCTGGGGCAACGAGCAGTACTTC
>TRBV5-4|-|TRBJ1-1|-
CASRPQENTEAFF
TGTGCCAGCAGGCCTCAGGAGAACACTGAAGCTTTCTTT
>TRBV4-1|-|TRBJ1-1|TRBD1
CASSHFGTGRREAFF
TGCGCCAGCAGCCATTTTGGGACAGGGCGAAGGGAAGCTTTCTTT
>TRBV14|-|TRBJ1-6|-
CASSQDEGWSPLHF
TGTGCCAGCAGCCAAGATGAGGGTTGGTCACCCCTCCACTTT
>TRBV7-8|-|TRBJ2-3|-
CASSSRLNTQYF
TGTGCCAGCAGCTCTCGACTAAATACGCAGTATTTT
>TRBV6-5|-|TRBJ2-3|-
CASRSPGPDTQYF
TGTGCCAGCAGATCCCCTGGGCCAGATACGCAGTATTTT
>TRBV30|-|TRBJ1-1|-
CAWGTHPEAFF
TGTGCCTGGGGTACACATCCTGAAGCTTTCTTT
>TRBV19|-|TRBJ1-5|-
CAFRRSNQPQHF
TGTGCCTTTAGGAGGAGCAATCAGCCCCAGCATTTT